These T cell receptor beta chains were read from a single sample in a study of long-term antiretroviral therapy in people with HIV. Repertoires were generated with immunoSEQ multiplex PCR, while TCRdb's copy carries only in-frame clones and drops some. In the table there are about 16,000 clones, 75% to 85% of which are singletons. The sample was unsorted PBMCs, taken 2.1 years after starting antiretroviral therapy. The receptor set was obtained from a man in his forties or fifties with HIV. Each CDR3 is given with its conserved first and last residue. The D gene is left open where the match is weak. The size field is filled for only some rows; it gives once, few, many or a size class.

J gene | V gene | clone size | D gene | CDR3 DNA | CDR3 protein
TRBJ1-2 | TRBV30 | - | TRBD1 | TGTGCCTGTCTACAGGGGACAGGGACTAACTATGGCTACACCTTC | CACLQGTGTNYGYTF
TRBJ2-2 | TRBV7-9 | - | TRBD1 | TGTGCCAGCACCGGGGGGACAGGGCACACCGGGGAGCTGTTTTTT | CASTGGTGHTGELFF
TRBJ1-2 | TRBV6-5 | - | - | TGTGCCAGCAGTTACACGGGGGGAGATGATGGCTACACCTTC | CASSYTGGDDGYTF
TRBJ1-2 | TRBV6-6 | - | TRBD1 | TGTGCCAGCTTCTCCGGGACAGTCGTACGATTTTATGGCTACACCTTC | CASFSGTVVRFYGYTF
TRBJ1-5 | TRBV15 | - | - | TGTGCCACCAGCAGAGATAATCAGCCCCAGCATTTT | CATSRDNQPQHF
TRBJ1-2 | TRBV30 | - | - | TGTGCCTGGAGTTATGGAGGGGACTATGGCTACACCTTC | CAWSYGGDYGYTF
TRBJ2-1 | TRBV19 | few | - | TGTGCCAGTAGTCCACGGGTCCTGCTCTACAATGAGCAGTTCTTC | CASSPRVLLYNEQFF
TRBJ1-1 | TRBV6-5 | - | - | TGTGCCAGCAGTTACGAGATCCATACTGAAGCTTTCTTT | CASSYEIHTEAFF
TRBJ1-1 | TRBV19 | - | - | TGTGCCAGCGGACTTGGGGTGAACACTGAAGCTTTCTTT | CASGLGVNTEAFF
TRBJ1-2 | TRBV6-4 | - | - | TGTGCCAGCAGCCCAGCCGGGGGAAACTATGGCTACACCTTC | CASSPAGGNYGYTF
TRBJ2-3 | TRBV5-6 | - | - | TGTGCCAGCAGCTCGGTCAGGGGCACAGATACGCAGTATTTT | CASSSVRGTDTQYF
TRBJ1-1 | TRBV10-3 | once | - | TGTGCCATCAGGGATGGGATGAACACTGAAGCTTTCTTT | CAIRDGMNTEAFF
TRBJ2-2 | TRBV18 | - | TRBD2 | TGTGCCAGCTCACCCCGGACTAGCTCGAACACCGGGGAGCTGTTTTTT | CASSPRTSSNTGELFF
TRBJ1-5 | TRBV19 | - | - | TGTGCCAGTCGGTTAGCGAATCAGCCCCAGCATTTT | CASRLANQPQHF
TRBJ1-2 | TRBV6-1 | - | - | TGTGCCAGCAGTGAAGCGAAAAGGGCGGAGACTGGCTATGGCTACACCTTC | CASSEAKRAETGYGYTF
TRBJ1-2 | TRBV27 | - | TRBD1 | TGTGCCAGCAGTTTATCGTCACGGGACAGGGCTGTTAACTATGGCTACACCTTC | CASSLSSRDRAVNYGYTF
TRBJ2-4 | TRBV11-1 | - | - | TGTGCCAGCAGCTTATCCAGCAGGGAAAACATTCAGTACTTC | CASSLSSRENIQYF
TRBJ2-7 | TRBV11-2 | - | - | TGTGCCAGCAGCTCCGTACAGGGAACCCTCTACGAGCAGTACTTC | CASSSVQGTLYEQYF
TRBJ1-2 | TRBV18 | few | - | TGTGCCAGCTCACCAGGGGGTAGCTATGGCTACACCTTC | CASSPGGSYGYTF
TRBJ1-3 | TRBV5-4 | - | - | TGTGCCAGCAGCTCCAGGGCCGACTCTGGAAACACCATATATTTT | CASSSRADSGNTIYF
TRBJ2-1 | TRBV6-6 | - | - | TGTGCCAGCAGTCCCACTGGGTACAATGAGCAGTTCTTC | CASSPTGYNEQFF
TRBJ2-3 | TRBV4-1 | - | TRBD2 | TGCGCCAGCAGCCAAGTACTAGCGGGCCATACGCAGTATTTT | CASSQVLAGHTQYF
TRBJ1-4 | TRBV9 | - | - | TGTGCCAGCAGCCCCGGTCCTCCGGGTGAAAAACTGTTTTTT | CASSPGPPGEKLFF
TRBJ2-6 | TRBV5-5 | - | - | TGTGCCAGCAGCTCCTCGTGGGTAACCTCTGGGGCCAACGTCCTGACTTTC | CASSSSWVTSGANVLTF
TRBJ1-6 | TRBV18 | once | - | TGTGCCAGCTCTTCGGCAGGGTCAAGCTCCTATAATTCACCCCTCCACTTT | CASSSAGSSSYNSPLHF
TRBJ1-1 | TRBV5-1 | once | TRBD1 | TGCGCCAGCAGCTTTGGACAGGGGACTGAAGCTTTCTTT | CASSFGQGTEAFF
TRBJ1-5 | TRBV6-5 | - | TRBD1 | TGTGCCAGCCGGAGGGGGACAGGGCTTCAGCCCCAGCATTTT | CASRRGTGLQPQHF
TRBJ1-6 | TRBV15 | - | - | TGTGCCACCAGCGGCAGGGCGATTTCACCCCTCCACTTT | CATSGRAISPLHF
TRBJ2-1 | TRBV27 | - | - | TGTGCCAGGCATCCGACCCCGGGTGAGCAGTTCTTC | CARHPTPGEQFF
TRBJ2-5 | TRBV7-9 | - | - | TGTGCCAGCAGCCGGGACTTCTGGGAGACCCAGTACTTC | CASSRDFWETQYF
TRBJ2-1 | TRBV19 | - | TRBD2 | TGTGCCAGTAGTTCCTGGACTAGCGGGGGTGCCTACAATGAGCAGTTCTTC | CASSSWTSGGAYNEQFF